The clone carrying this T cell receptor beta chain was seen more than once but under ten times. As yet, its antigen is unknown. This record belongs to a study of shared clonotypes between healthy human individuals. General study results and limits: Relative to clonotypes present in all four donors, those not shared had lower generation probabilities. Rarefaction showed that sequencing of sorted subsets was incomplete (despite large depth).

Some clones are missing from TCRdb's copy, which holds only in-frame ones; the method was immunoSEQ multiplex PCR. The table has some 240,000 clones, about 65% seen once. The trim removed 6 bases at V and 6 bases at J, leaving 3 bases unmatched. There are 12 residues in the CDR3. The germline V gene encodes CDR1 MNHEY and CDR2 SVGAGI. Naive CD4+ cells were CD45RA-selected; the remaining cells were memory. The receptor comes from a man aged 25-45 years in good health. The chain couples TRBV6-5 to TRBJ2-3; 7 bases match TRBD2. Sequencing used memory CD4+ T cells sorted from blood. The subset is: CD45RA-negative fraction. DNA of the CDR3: TGTGCCAGCAGCACCGGGGGGGATACGCAGTATTTT. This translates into CASSTGGDTQYF.